This T cell receptor (beta chain) is from a study of T-cell memory formation after mild COVID-19. Study context: Among the donors, TCR clusters were largely specific to each donor.

5'RACE with constant-segment primers built TCRalpha and TCRbeta cDNA libraries with UMIs. TCRdb re-called the 5' RACE reads through MiXCR, storing one row per CDR3 protein. The top ten hold approximately 20% of the sample, which has under 300,000 distinct CDR3 sequences, roughly a tenth seen once. Study-wide results and limits: Contracting CD8+ clones were enriched in EMRA, CD4+ mainly in CM and EM.

Trimming cost V 2 bases and J 5 bases, with 9 bases left between them. Per germline, CDR1 LGHNA and CDR2 YSLEER. CDR3 length: 13 residues. With respect to this clonotype: Its target is not known.

The chain joins TRBV4-3 to TRBJ1-2; D gene unclear. Material: PBMCs or a T cell subset sorted from them (not recorded which). The sequence was collected from a man younger than 35 who had mild COVID-19 (a few samples of this study predate the infection). Cell type and time point are not known. The CDR3 nucleotides read TGCGCCAGCAGCCAAAGCACCGGGTATGGCTACACCTTC. It is translated as CASSQSTGYGYTF.